Many counts were recorded for the clone carrying this TCR beta chain. The entry originates in a study of T-cell reconstitution after alpha-beta-depleted transplantation in children. As it was prepared, the TCRbeta library received unique molecular identifiers. Each CDR3 protein gets one entry after TCRdb re-called the PCR reads with MiXCR. This table holds about 460,000 distinct CDR3 sequences, under 15% found once. There are 15 residues in the CDR3. J lost 9 bases, V lost 2 bases, and 7 bases had no gene match. CDR1 and CDR2 (germline): MDHEN, SYDVKM. The chain links TRBV28 to TRBJ2-1, with TRBD2 matching over 10 bases. The sequence was obtained from a human donor who donated a stem cell graft to a child with combined immunodeficiency. The sequencing used PBMCs from the stem cell graft donor, collected from the stem cell graft. The CDR3 coding sequence is TGTGCCAGCAGTTTACTAGCGGGGGTCGGGGGTGAGCAGTTCTTC. Residues: CASSLLAGVGGEQFF.